Listed here are 17 T cell receptor beta chains from one sample, sequenced in a study of blood T cell repertoires in COVID-19. Clones were read by immunoSEQ multiplex PCR, and TCRdb kept only the in-frame ones, dropping some. The repertoire holds approximately 200,000 clones, roughly 84% seen once, with approximately 7% in the top ten. The sequencing sample was made of peripheral blood. The receptor set was obtained from a woman in her forties or fifties with acute or convalescent COVID-19.

The genes are TRBV13 and TRBJ2-7; tentative D call: TRBD2 (5 bases). This CDR3 contains 15 residues. Germline CDR1 PRHDT, CDR2 FYEKMQ (reference sequence). Trimming removed 3 bases at V and 2 bases at J, with 14 bases between. The CDR3 DNA reads TGTGCCAGCAGCTTGTCGTTGAGCGGCCCCTACGAGCAGTACTTC. Translated: CASSLSLSGPYEQYF. Variable domain in full (rest from reference TRBV13 and TRBJ2-7): AAGVIQSPRHLIKEKRETATLKCYPIPRHDTVYWYQQGPGQDPQFLISFYEKMQSDKGSIPDRFSAQQFSDYHSELNMSSLELGDSALYFCASSLSLSGPYEQYFGPGTRLTVT.

This clone was recorded only once. In nucleotides, the CDR3 is TGTGCCAGCAGACCTAGCGGGGTCATATGGGATGAGCAGTTCTTC. This gives the protein CASRPSGVIWDEQFF. The chain joins TRBV6-6 to TRBJ2-1; 9 positions match TRBD2. This CDR3 comprises 15 residues. V was clipped by 6 bases and J by 8 bases; unmatched bases: 11. The V gene's germline CDR1 is MNHNY and CDR2 SVGAGI (reference sequence).

The chain employs TRBV4-3 and TRBJ2-1; 8 positions agree with TRBD1. Unmatched junction bases numbered 7, after V lost 0 bases and J lost 0 bases. Germline loops: CDR1 LGHNA, CDR2 YSLEER. The CDR3 contains 18 residues. CDR3 DNA: TGCGCCAGCAGCCAAGATTATCAGACAGGGGTCTCCTACAATGAGCAGTTCTTC. Its translation is CASSQDYQTGVSYNEQFF.

The V and J genes are TRBV7-6 and TRBJ2-1, with TRBD2 matching 10 bases. V was pared by 6 bases and J by 7 bases, with 3 bases of the junction left unmatched. Per the germline V gene, CDR1 is SGHVS and CDR2 is FNYEAQ. The CDR3 consists of 13 residues. The CDR3 is CASRGTSVNEQFF. CDR3 bases: TGTGCCAGCAGAGGGACTAGCGTAAATGAGCAGTTCTTC.

The chain is built from TRBV7-9 and TRBJ2-1; no clear D. Germline CDR1 is SEHNR and CDR2 is FQNEAQ (reference sequence). The V end lost 4 bases, the J end lost 10 bases, and 8 bases lay between the germline ends. The CDR3 is made up of 11 amino acids. The CDR3 reads CASSSPVEQFF. CDR3 bases: TGTGCCAGCAGCTCTCCAGTAGAGCAGTTCTTC.

The rearrangement links TRBV6-1 to TRBJ1-2; TRBD1 matches at 9 bases. Germline V gene data show CDR1 as MNHNS and CDR2 as SASEGT. V trimming: 2 bases; J trimming: 3 bases; junction bases outside the gene matches: 4. The CDR3 contains 15 residues. CDR3 bases: TGTGCCAGCAGTGAAAATACAGGGGGCTACTATGGCTACACCTTC. This encodes CASSENTGGYYGYTF.

The rearrangement uses TRBV5-1 and TRBJ2-3, with D maybe TRBD2 (6 bases). From germline, CDR1 is SGHRS and CDR2 YFSETQ. V was pared by 0 bases and J by 4 bases, with 15 bases between. There are 16 residues in the CDR3. This CDR3 is CASSLDSAGRADTQYF. The CDR3 DNA reads as TGCGCCAGCAGCTTGGATAGCGCGGGACGGGCAGATACGCAGTATTTT.

The genes are TRBV6-2 or TRBV6-3 and TRBJ2-7; 7 bases match TRBD1. The CDR3 extends over 15 amino acids. V was pared by 2 bases and J by 4 bases, with 8 bases of the junction left unmatched. CDR1 is MNHEY and CDR2 is SVGEGT in the germline V gene. CDR3 residues: CASSYASGQLYEQYF. The CDR3 coding sequence is TGTGCCAGCAGTTACGCATCGGGACAGCTATACGAGCAGTACTTC.

The chain employs TRBV7-9 and TRBJ2-7, with TRBD1 identical over 9 bases. CDR1 SEHNR and CDR2 FQNEAQ come from the germline V gene (reference sequence). This CDR3 is 15 amino acids long. V was pared by 5 bases and J by 6 bases, with 11 bases of the junction left unmatched. In DNA form, the CDR3 reads TGTGCCAGCAGCCCACGAGGGACAGGGACCGGCGAGCAGTACTTC. Amino acids: CASSPRGTGTGEQYF.

This clone was recorded once. V usage is TRBV19 and J usage is TRBJ1-2, with 9 bases that match TRBD1. V gave up 6 bases and J gave up 6 bases; unmatched junction bases: 5. The CDR3 contains 13 residues. CDR1 and CDR2 from the germline V gene are LNHDA and SQIVND (reference sequence). The CDR3 region has the DNA TGTGCCAGTAGGTCCCGGGACAGGGATGGCTACACCTTC. Translating it yields CASRSRDRDGYTF.

The chain links TRBV11-1 to TRBJ2-7; no clear D gene. Germline CDR1 and CDR2: SGHAT and FQDESV (reference sequence). Trimming shortened V by 2 bases and J by 5 bases, and 7 bases separated the two germline ends. The CDR3 has 12 amino acids. CDR3 DNA: TGTGCCAGCAGCTTACATGGAGACGAGCAGTACTTC. Amino acids: CASSLHGDEQYF.

The chain employs TRBV30 and TRBJ2-2; TRBD2 aligns across 7 bases. CDR1 GTSNPN and CDR2 SVGIG come from the germline V gene (reference sequence). This CDR3 comprises 15 residues. V lost 4 bases and J lost 4; bases outside the gene matches: 9. This CDR3 reads CAWTGGRVATGELFF. DNA of the CDR3: TGTGCCTGGACGGGAGGCAGGGTTGCCACCGGGGAGCTGTTTTTT.

The chain carries TRBV7-9 and TRBJ2-3; 13 nucleotides line up with TRBD2. The germline V gene has CDR1 SEHNR and CDR2 FQNEAQ (reference sequence). V was clipped by 1 base and J by 8 bases; unmatched bases: 3. This CDR3 is 15 amino acids long. The CDR3 here is CASSLEGTSGVTQYF. CDR3 in DNA: TGTGCCAGCAGCTTAGAGGGGACTAGCGGGGTTACGCAGTATTTT.

The chain employs TRBV28 and TRBJ1-6; D not certain. Deletions cut 5 bases from V and 4 bases from J, with 12 bases between. The CDR3 is 15 amino acids. In germline, CDR1 is MDHEN, CDR2 SYDVKM. In nucleotides, the CDR3 is TGTGCCAGCAGTCCCCCCGGTTTGTATAATTCACCCCTCCACTTT. Translating gives CASSPPGLYNSPLHF. Drawing the rest from reference TRBV28 and TRBJ1-6, the complete variable domain is DVKVTQSSRYLVKRTGEKVFLECVQDMDHENMFWYRQDPGLGLRLIYFSYDVKMKEKGDIPEGYSVSREKKERFSLILESASTNQTSMYLCASSPPGLYNSPLHFGNGTRLTVT.

The rearrangement links TRBV7-9 to TRBJ1-2, with a possible D match to TRBD1 (6 bases). Deletions cut 5 bases from V and 1 base from J, with 11 bases between. Germline V lookup: CDR1 SEHNR, CDR2 FQNEAQ (reference sequence). The CDR3 loop spans 14 amino acids. CDR3 sequence: CASSQTGLNYGYTF. For the CDR3, the DNA is TGTGCCAGCAGCCAGACAGGTCTTAACTATGGCTACACCTTC.

This rearrangement joins TRBV24-1 to TRBJ2-2; D perhaps matches TRBD2 (5 bases). This CDR3 is 16 amino acids long. The V end lost 4 bases, the J end lost 5 bases, and 16 bases lay between the germline ends. Germline V CDR1 and CDR2: KGHDR, SFDVKD. The chain's CDR3 is CATSDNLAGRTGELFF. The CDR3, as DNA: TGTGCCACCAGTGACAACCTCGCGGGCCGGACCGGGGAGCTGTTTTTT.

CDR3 sequence (DNA): TGTGCCACCCAGGGGACAGGGGTTTCTCAGCCCCAGCATTTT. It encodes CATQGTGVSQPQHF. The chain couples TRBV28 to TRBJ1-5; TRBD1 aligns across 10 bases. Losses at the gene ends were 10 bases for V and 6 bases for J; bases not matched to a gene: 9. This CDR3 region has 14 residues. Germline values: CDR1 MDHEN, CDR2 SYDVKM.